This TCR beta chain originates from a study of T cell responses to AZD1222 COVID-19 vaccine. Findings and caveats of the study: Samples come after the peak T cell response, not at day 14. Reports indicate that nearly half of spike-specific TCRs are directed at unmutated variant regions.

Measured with immunoSEQ multiplex PCR; TCRdb has only the in-frame clones, and not every one. Of 84,000 or so clones detected, 88% appear once; the ten largest clones hold about 5%. As for this clone: Its specificity is not known.

Trimming cost V 1 base and J 5 bases, with 9 bases left between them. Looked up from germline, CDR1 is LNHDA and CDR2 is SQIVND (reference sequence). This CDR3 has 14 residues. Sequenced material: peripheral blood, taken on day 0 of MenACWY control vaccination. The gene calls are TRBV19 and TRBJ1-5, with D possibly TRBD1 on 5 matching bases. This TCR was sampled from an adult in good health. The CDR3 is CASSIGGMHQPQHF. Here the CDR3 DNA reads TGTGCCAGTAGTATAGGGGGGATGCATCAGCCCCAGCATTTT.